These 11 T cell receptor beta chains came from one sample sequenced in a study of vaccination and CD4 T cells after COVID-19. These receptors are not linked to any known antigen. Described treatment: approximately 9-day PBMC culture with coronavirus spike peptide pools or control peptides (ViraFEST assay). The Oncomine TCR Beta short-read assay sequenced DNA from cultured CD4+ T cells. Via MiXCR, TCRdb re-called the PCR reads, giving one row per CDR3 protein. This sample carries 3,000 to 4,000 distinct CDR3 sequences, 44% of them seen once, and the ten largest clones take about 47%. Sequencing input: CD4+ T cells from blood, cultured in vitro. The receptors stem from a human donor who had recovered from COVID-19.

V and J are TRBV20-1 and TRBJ2-1; TRBD2 aligns across 14 bases. Germline CDR1 and CDR2: DFQATT and SNEGSKA (reference sequence). V shed 5 bases and J 2 bases; nucleotides not matched to a gene: 5. This CDR3 contains 16 residues. This chain's CDR3 is CSAFPGLAGAYNEQFF. The CDR3 region has the DNA TGCAGTGCTTTTCCGGGACTAGCGGGAGCCTACAATGAGCAGTTCTTC.

The genes are TRBV25-1 and TRBJ2-1; D not certain. Germline V gene data show CDR1 as MGHDK and CDR2 as SYGVNS. The CDR3 spans 13 residues. Trimming cost V 7 bases and J 9 bases, with 16 bases left between them. The CDR3 DNA reads TGTGCCAGCAACTTAATTCAAGGGTCTGAGCAGTTCTTC. This sequence encodes CASNLIQGSEQFF.

The chain has TRBV6-5 and TRBJ1-2; 11 nucleotides agree with TRBD1. Looked up from germline, CDR1 is MNHEY and CDR2 is SVGAGI. The J segment lost 4 bases and the V segment lost 3 bases, leaving 7 bases of the junction unmatched. CDR3 length: 16 residues. This CDR3 reads CASSYIRTGGTYGYTF. CDR3 coding DNA: TGTGCCAGCAGTTATATTCGGACAGGGGGCACCTATGGCTACACCTTC.

In its sample, this clonotype was seen once. The CDR3 DNA reads as TGCGCCAGCAGCTTGGAGGCAGGGGGCTATAATTCACCCCTCCACTTT. This encodes CASSLEAGGYNSPLHF. This chain joins TRBV5-1 and TRBJ1-6; TRBD1 matches at 7 bases. The CDR3 length is 16 residues. Germline CDR1 SGHRS, CDR2 YFSETQ. With 0 bases clipped from V and 3 bases from J, the junction kept 3 bases outside the gene matches. The whole variable domain, remainder taken from reference TRBV5-1 and TRBJ1-6, is KAGVTQTPRYLIKTRGQQVTLSCSPISGHRSVSWYQQTPGQGLQFLFEYFSETQRNKGNFPGRFSGRQFSNSRSEMNVSTLELGDSALYLCASSLEAGGYNSPLHFGNGTRLTVT.

This clonotype was counted only a few times. The chain couples TRBV6-1 to TRBJ2-3; 9 bases align to TRBD2. J lost 2 bases, V lost 7 bases, and 13 bases had no gene match. Germline V gene data show CDR1 as MNHNS and CDR2 as SASEGT. There are 17 residues in the CDR3. The CDR3 loop reads CASTLELLAGYTDTQYF. CDR3 DNA sequence: TGTGCCAGCACTCTCGAACTTCTAGCGGGATACACAGATACGCAGTATTTT.

The chain carries TRBV7-9 and TRBJ2-7; D ambiguous. Germline V gene data show CDR1 as SEHNR and CDR2 as FQNEAQ (reference sequence). The V gene lost 5 bases and the J gene lost 7 bases, with 9 bases spanning the gap. The CDR3 is 11 amino acids. This CDR3 is CASSEEGEQYF. The CDR3 nucleotides read TGTGCCAGCAGCGAAGAAGGGGAGCAGTACTTC. Looking up the rest from reference TRBV7-9 and TRBJ2-7 gives the full variable domain: DTGVSQNPRHKITKRGQNVTFRCDPISEHNRLYWYRQTLGQGPEFLTYFQNEAQLEKSRLLSDRFSAERPKGSFSTLEIQRTEQGDSAMYLCASSEEGEQYFGPGTRLTVT.

V and J are TRBV6-1 and TRBJ1-5; D possibly corresponds to TRBD1 (6 bases). In germline, CDR1 is MNHNS, CDR2 SASEGT. The CDR3 has 17 residues. Trimming pared 4 bases from V and 5 bases from J, leaving 21 bases between. The CDR3 region is CASSARITGSGYQPQHF. Here the CDR3 DNA reads TGTGCCAGCAGTGCCCGCATTACAGGGAGTGGATATCAGCCCCAGCATTTT.

V is TRBV7-2 and J is TRBJ1-2, with D possibly being TRBD1 (5 bases). V lost 1 base and J lost 4, with 10 bases in between. CDR1 SGHTA and CDR2 FQGNSA come from the germline V gene. CDR3 length: 14 residues. This CDR3 is CASSLVRGLYGYTF. DNA for the CDR3: TGTGCCAGCAGCTTAGTGCGGGGACTCTATGGCTACACCTTC. The whole variable domain, filled in from reference TRBV7-2 and TRBJ1-2, reads GAGVSQSPSNKVTEKGKDVELRCDPISGHTALYWYRQSLGQGLEFLIYFQGNSAPDKSGLPSDRFSAERTGGSVSTLTIQRTQQEDSAVYLCASSLVRGLYGYTFGSGTRLTVV.

The gene calls are TRBV2 and TRBJ2-7, with 7 bases identical to TRBD1. With 6 bases clipped from V and 5 bases from J, the junction kept 7 bases outside the gene matches. CDR3 length: 13 amino acids. Germline-derived CDR1 and CDR2 are SNHLY and FYNNEI. The CDR3 DNA is TGTGCCAGCAGGCAGGGACAGAATAACGAGCAGTACTTC. Amino acid sequence: CASRQGQNNEQYF.

V gene TRBV6-5 combines with J gene TRBJ2-7; 10 bases are shared with TRBD2. V shed 0 bases, J shed 2 bases, and the junction held 4 bases outside the gene matches. Germline V lookup: CDR1 MNHEY, CDR2 SVGAGI. The CDR3 loop spans 16 amino acids. CDR3 protein: CASSYSRTSGTYEQYF. CDR3 nucleotide sequence: TGTGCCAGCAGTTACTCGAGGACTAGCGGTACCTACGAGCAGTACTTC.

Written as DNA, the CDR3 is TGTGCCACCAGTGAACCTCGCACGGGGTCAGATACGCAGTATTTT. Protein sequence: CATSEPRTGSDTQYF. The chain joins TRBV24-1 to TRBJ2-3; tentatively, D is TRBD2 (5 bases). From germline, CDR1 is KGHDR and CDR2 SFDVKD. This CDR3 comprises 15 residues. Trimming took 4 bases from V and 4 from J, leaving 14 bases between them.